The source of this T cell receptor beta chain is a study of blood T cell repertoires in COVID-19 (dated by TCRdb to the early 2020s). In terms of the full investigation: Collaborator samples came from the United States, Italy and Spain and covered acute and convalescent phases of COVID-19. The material from the prospective study consisted of cDNA or gDNA derived from T cells, B-cell-depleted T cells, or PBMCs. Deeply sampled blood TCRbeta repertoires from subjects exposed to, actively infected with, or recovered from COVID-19 were included in the dataset. The samples were drawn from the first 160 participants of the ongoing ImmuneRACE study and from 1,254 subjects provided by 6 global collaborators. Sample metadata almost always included a de-identified subject ID, COVID-19 status, age in years and sex. A freely available public database, intended as a resource for researchers studying the immune response to SARS-CoV-2, is where the repertoires were released. Where available, HLA class I and class II types were obtained from metadata supplied by the sample provider rather than from assay-based typing. Beyond this particular receptor, the publication reports: The quantity of clinical and demographic metadata differed by source and by participant and was supplied without curation.

The CDR3 has 16 amino acids, counting the end cysteine and phenylalanine. The sequence is cut down to CDR3 DNA, 48 bases in frame from base 1. Taken from the germline V gene, the CDR1 and CDR2 loops are KGHSH and LQKENI. The junction shows trimming of 6 bases on V and 4 bases on J, plus 20 bases between the germline ends. TCRbeta CDR3 regions were amplified from genomic DNA using the immunoSEQ Assay, a bias-controlled multiplex PCR. Under the source paper's analysis protocol: The number of nucleated cells in each sample was estimated by amplification of reference gene primers within the assay. Sequence reads were collapsed and filtered to measure the absolute abundance of every unique TCRbeta CDR3 rearrangement. For each sample, productive Simpson clonality was calculated as the square root of Simpson's diversity index across productive rearrangements. This immuneACCESS table, as held by TCRdb, lists in-frame sequences with V and J called but not all clones. Of the missing ones, under half trace to an unresolved V gene in checked studies; the others have no known cause. V, J and clone size were drawn from that table, and D and trimming were deduced from the DNA. The sample table contains 95,000 to 120,000 clones; only one count was recorded for about 90% of them. The top ten clonotypes cover approximately 4.3% of the sample.

As for this clone: It has no known antigen specificity. Base qualities are not provided; no much larger clone lies one nucleotide away.

Collaborating institutions collected whole blood in K2EDTA tubes following their own protocols. For TCRbeta analysis, collaborator samples were shipped as frozen whole blood, as isolated PBMCs, or as DNA extracted from either sample type. The TCR originated in a woman in her forties or fifties with acute or convalescent COVID-19. The material sequenced was peripheral blood. The V gene is TRBV18 and the J gene is TRBJ2-3, with a weak D call of TRBD2 (5 bases match). The nucleotides read TGTGCCAGCTCGCTTGGGCAGTACGCGGGCGCAGATACGCAGTATTTT. Its protein product is CASSLGQYAGADTQYF.